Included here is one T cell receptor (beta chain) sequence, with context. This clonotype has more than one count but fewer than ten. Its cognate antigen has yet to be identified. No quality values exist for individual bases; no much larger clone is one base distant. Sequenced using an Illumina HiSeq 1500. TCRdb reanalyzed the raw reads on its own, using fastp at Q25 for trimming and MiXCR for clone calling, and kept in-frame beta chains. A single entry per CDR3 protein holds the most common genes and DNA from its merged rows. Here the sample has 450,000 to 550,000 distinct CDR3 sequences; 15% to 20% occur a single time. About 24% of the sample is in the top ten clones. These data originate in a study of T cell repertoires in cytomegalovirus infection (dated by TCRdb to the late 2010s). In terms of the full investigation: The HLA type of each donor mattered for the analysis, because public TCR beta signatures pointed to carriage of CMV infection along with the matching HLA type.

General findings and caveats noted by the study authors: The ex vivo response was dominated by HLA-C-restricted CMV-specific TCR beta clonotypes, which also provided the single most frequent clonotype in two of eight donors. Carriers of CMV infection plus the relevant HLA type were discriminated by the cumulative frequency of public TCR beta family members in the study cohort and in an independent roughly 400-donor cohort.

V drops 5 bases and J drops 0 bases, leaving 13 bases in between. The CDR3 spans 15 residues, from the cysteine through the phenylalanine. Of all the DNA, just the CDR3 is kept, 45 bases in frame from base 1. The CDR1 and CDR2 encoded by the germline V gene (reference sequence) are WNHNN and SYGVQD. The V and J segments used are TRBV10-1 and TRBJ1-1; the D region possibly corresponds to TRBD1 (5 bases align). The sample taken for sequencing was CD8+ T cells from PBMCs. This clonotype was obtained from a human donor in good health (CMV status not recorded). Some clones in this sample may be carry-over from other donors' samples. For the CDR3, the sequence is CASSIMTELNTEAFF. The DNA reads TGCGCCAGCAGTATAATGACAGAACTGAACACTGAAGCTTTCTTT.